What follows are 29 T cell receptor beta chains derived from one specimen sequenced in a study of blood T cell repertoires in COVID-19. This table comes from immunoSEQ multiplex PCR, and its TCRdb copy is limited to in-frame clones, with some not included. The sample lists 200,000 to 300,000 clones; over 70% were seen once. The sequenced material came from peripheral blood. These receptor sequences come from a woman aged 40 to 50 who had recovered from COVID-19.

Here the CDR3 reads CASSLGTGQGKTQYF. The CDR3 coding sequence is TGTGCCAGCAGCTTAGGTACCGGACAGGGGAAGACCCAGTACTTC. The rearrangement joins TRBV9 to TRBJ2-5; TRBD1 aligns across 9 bases. The length of the CDR3 is 15 residues. Trimming cost V 4 bases and J 6 bases; bases outside gene matches: 10. Germline V lookup: CDR1 SGDLS, CDR2 YYNGEE.

This clone appeared a few times. The gene calls are TRBV18 and TRBJ1-2; D uncertain. The germline V gene encodes CDR1 KGHSH and CDR2 LQKENI. Trimming removed 1 base from V and 5 bases from J, with 11 bases in between. CDR3 length: 14 residues. CDR3: CASSPHPGIYGYTF. DNA for the CDR3: TGTGCCAGCTCACCACACCCAGGCATATATGGCTACACCTTC.

This chain links TRBV12-3 or TRBV12-4 with TRBJ1-4; D gene unclear. V shed 2 bases and J shed 7 bases, with 8 bases lying between them. CDR3 length: 13 amino acids. CDR3 coding DNA: TGTGCCAGCAGTTTAACGGGTAGTGAAAAACTGTTTTTT. Amino acid sequence: CASSLTGSEKLFF.

The chain combines TRBV20-1 with TRBJ2-3; unclear D gene. V lost 7 bases to trimming and J lost 11 bases, with 7 bases between them. CDR3 size: 8 residues. From germline, CDR1 is DFQATT and CDR2 SNEGSKA (reference sequence). As DNA, the CDR3 is TGCAGTGTGCCCGGGCAGTATTTT. Translation: CSVPGQYF.

This chain uses TRBV10-3 with TRBJ1-5; a weak D match, TRBD1 (5 bases). CDR3 length: 17 residues. V lost 0 bases and J 3 bases, leaving 15 bases between the germline ends. Germline lookup yields CDR1 ENHRY and CDR2 SYGVKD. CDR3 residues: CAISESGGRHFNQPQHF. The CDR3 DNA reads TGTGCCATCAGTGAGTCGGGGGGTAGACACTTCAATCAGCCCCAGCATTTT.

V gene TRBV9 combines with J gene TRBJ2-7; 10 nucleotides agree with TRBD2. Germline CDR1 reads SGDLS; CDR2 reads YYNGEE. CDR3 length: 17 amino acids. V lost 4 bases, J lost 3 bases, and 13 bases stayed unmatched. CDR3 sequence: CASSPRRSSGGYYEQYF. CDR3 coding DNA: TGTGCCAGCAGCCCGAGGAGGTCTAGCGGGGGTTACTACGAGCAGTACTTC.

The chain combines TRBV30 with TRBJ1-6, with D hard to call. The CDR3 has 14 amino acids. Germline V lookup: CDR1 GTSNPN, CDR2 SVGIG (reference sequence). Between the trimmed V and J ends, which lost 4 bases and 9 bases, there was a span of 16 bases. CDR3 loop: CAWTDTDTASPLHF. CDR3 nucleotide sequence: TGTGCCTGGACCGACACGGATACGGCTTCACCCCTCCACTTT.

This chain connects TRBV6-5 to TRBJ1-1; 9 bases align to TRBD1. Germline CDR1 reads MNHEY; CDR2 reads SVGAGI. The J segment lost 3 bases and the V segment lost 6 bases, leaving 5 bases of the junction unmatched. The length of the CDR3 is 14 residues. CDR3 residues: CASSVGTGYTEAFF. The CDR3 coding sequence is TGTGCCAGCAGCGTCGGGACAGGGTACACTGAAGCTTTCTTT.

V and J are TRBV9 and TRBJ2-7; 8 nucleotides line up with TRBD2. Germline V gives CDR1 SGDLS, CDR2 YYNGEE. After removal of 7 bases from V and 5 bases from J, the junction contained 11 bases not matched to a gene. This CDR3 spans 14 amino acids. The CDR3 coding sequence is TGTGCCAGCGCCCGGGGGGGGAGTCAGAACGAGCAGTACTTC. Translated: CASARGGSQNEQYF.

This clone has a handful of counts. The chain uses TRBV6-5 and TRBJ1-2; TRBD1 is a possible D gene (6 bases). Germline V lookup: CDR1 MNHEY, CDR2 SVGAGI. Trimming left V 7 bases short and J 7 bases short, with 16 bases between. The CDR3 is made up of 13 amino acids. The DNA for the CDR3 is TGTGCCAGCACCCTGCAGGCAGGGGCTGGCTACACCTTC. Translated, it gives CASTLQAGAGYTF.

The chain uses TRBV10-3 and TRBJ2-5; maybe TRBD2 (6 bases). Per the germline V gene, CDR1 is ENHRY and CDR2 is SYGVKD. Trimming shortened V by 8 bases and J by 5 bases, and 15 bases separated the two germline ends. This CDR3 comprises 13 residues. CDR3 sequence: CAIAGIAVETQYF. CDR3 nucleotide sequence: TGTGCCATCGCTGGGATAGCGGTGGAGACCCAGTACTTC.

A single count supports this clone. The chain recombines TRBV7-9 with TRBJ2-7; D call uncertain. With 1 base removed from V and 2 bases from J, the gap between germline ends came to 6 bases. CDR3 size: 13 residues. The germline CDR1 and CDR2 sequences are SEHNR and FQNEAQ (reference sequence). The CDR3, as DNA: TGTGCCAGCAGCTTAGGGCACCCCTACGAGCAGTACTTC. This codes for CASSLGHPYEQYF.

This clone occurred a few times. The chain carries TRBV7-8 and TRBJ2-7, with 10 bases fitting TRBD1. This CDR3 region has 16 residues. With V trimmed by 1 base and J by 7 bases, 10 bases remained unmatched. Germline loops: CDR1 SGHVS, CDR2 FQNEAQ. CDR3 sequence reads: CASSLGARDRGGEQYF. The CDR3 DNA is TGTGCCAGCAGCTTAGGGGCCCGGGACAGGGGTGGGGAGCAGTACTTC. Full variable domain (rest looked up from reference TRBV7-8 and TRBJ2-7): GAGVSQSPRYKVAKRGQDVALRCDPISGHVSLFWYQQALGQGPEFLTYFQNEAQLDKSGLPSDRFFAERPEGSVSTLKIQRTQQEDSAVYLCASSLGARDRGGEQYFGPGTRLTVT.

The chain joins TRBV2 to TRBJ1-2; D unclear. V lost 9 bases to trimming and J lost 1 base, with 12 bases between them. The CDR3 spans 13 residues. CDR1 and CDR2 from the germline V gene are SNHLY and FYNNEI. CDR3 amino acids: CASQIEVNYGYTF. The CDR3 bases are TGTGCCAGTCAGATCGAGGTTAACTATGGCTACACCTTC.

The rearrangement joins TRBV19 to TRBJ1-1; the D gene is possibly TRBD1 (6 bases). V lost 3 bases and J 3 bases, leaving 8 bases between the germline ends. The germline V gene encodes CDR1 LNHDA and CDR2 SQIVND (reference sequence). The CDR3 is made up of 13 amino acids. CDR3 in DNA: TGTGCCAGTAGTATGACAGGTTACACTGAAGCTTTCTTT. It is translated as CASSMTGYTEAFF.

The chain uses TRBV10-2 and TRBJ1-3; TRBD1 is a possible D gene (6 bases). There are 16 residues in the CDR3. The V gene's germline CDR1 is WSHSY and CDR2 SAAADI. The V end was cut by 0 bases, the J end by 16 bases, with 25 bases between. The chain's CDR3 is CASSESPGQETEAFYF. Written as DNA, the CDR3 is TGCGCCAGCAGTGAGTCCCCGGGACAAGAGACCGAAGCTTTTTATTTT.

The V and J genes are TRBV5-1 and TRBJ2-3, with TRBD2 identical over 11 bases. CDR3 length: 15 amino acids. J was trimmed by 2 bases and V by 7 bases; bases with no gene match: 6. Per germline, CDR1 SGHRS and CDR2 YFSETQ. CDR3 protein: CASRQTSGVTDTQYF. The CDR3 nucleotides are TGCGCCAGCCGGCAGACTAGCGGGGTCACAGATACGCAGTATTTT.

This chain joins TRBV30 and TRBJ2-7; 12 nucleotides align to TRBD1. The germline V gene has CDR1 GTSNPN and CDR2 SVGIG (reference sequence). CDR3 length: 14 amino acids. Trimming took 5 bases from V and 6 from J; bases not matched to a gene: 8. The DNA of the CDR3 is TGTGCCTGGGCCTCCGGGACAGGGGGCGGCGAGCAGTACTTC. This translates into CAWASGTGGGEQYF.

The rearrangement links TRBV7-9 to TRBJ2-2, with TRBD1 matching over 8 bases. The CDR3 loop spans 13 amino acids. Per germline, CDR1 SEHNR and CDR2 FQNEAQ (reference sequence). V gave up 4 bases and J gave up 8 bases; unmatched junction bases: 3. CDR3 amino acids: CASSYGQGGELFF. CDR3 sequence (DNA): TGTGCCAGCAGCTATGGACAGGGTGGGGAGCTGTTTTTT.

The chain recombines TRBV27 with TRBJ1-1, with 8 bases fitting TRBD1. Germline V gene lookup returns CDR1 MNHEY and CDR2 SMNVEV (reference sequence). The CDR3 covers 15 residues. The J segment lost 0 bases and the V segment lost 5 bases, leaving 5 bases of the junction unmatched. Written as DNA, the CDR3 is TGTGCCAGCAGTCCAGGGACAGGTCTGAACACTGAAGCTTTCTTT. Translating it yields CASSPGTGLNTEAFF.

In its sample, this clone was seen a few times. Here the CDR3 DNA reads TGTGCCATCTTGGAAGGGCAGGGCTATGGCTACACCTTC. As protein: CAILEGQGYGYTF. The chain recombines TRBV10-3 with TRBJ1-2; maybe TRBD1 (5 bases). The CDR3 runs to 13 residues. Trimming pared 8 bases from V and 4 bases from J, leaving 14 bases between. Germline loops: CDR1 ENHRY, CDR2 SYGVKD.

With respect to this clone: The same CDR3 can be traced to other DNA sequences in this sample. The rearrangement links TRBV29-1 to TRBJ1-2, with a possible D match to TRBD1 (5 bases). Per germline, CDR1 SQVTM and CDR2 ANQGSEA. The CDR3 is 13 residues long. Trimming removed 0 bases from V and 7 bases from J, with 12 bases in between. CDR3 DNA sequence: TGCAGCGTTGAAGATCTGGGGGGTAGTGGCTACACCTTC. It translates to CSVEDLGGSGYTF.

V usage is TRBV7-2 and J usage is TRBJ2-2; no clear D gene. Trimming shortened V by 4 bases and J by 3 bases, and 12 bases separated the two germline ends. The CDR3 extends over 15 amino acids. Germline CDR1 and CDR2: SGHTA and FQGNSA. The CDR3 nucleotides read TGTGCCAGCAGCTCAAGAGACTGGGACACCGGGGAGCTGTTTTTT. This sequence encodes CASSSRDWDTGELFF.

The gene calls are TRBV7-2 and TRBJ2-3; 8 bases fit TRBD2. In germline, CDR1 is SGHTA, CDR2 FQGNSA. With V trimmed by 8 bases and J by 3 bases, 16 bases remained unmatched. The CDR3 spans 17 residues. CDR3 amino acids: CASSPRGGADRTDTQYF. As DNA, the CDR3 is TGTGCCAGCTCCCCACGGGGGGGGGCCGACCGGACAGATACGCAGTATTTT. Together with reference TRBV7-2 and TRBJ2-3, the CDR3 gives the full variable domain: GAGVSQSPSNKVTEKGKDVELRCDPISGHTALYWYRQSLGQGLEFLIYFQGNSAPDKSGLPSDRFSAERTGGSVSTLTIQRTQQEDSAVYLCASSPRGGADRTDTQYFGPGTRLTVL.

This chain joins TRBV29-1 and TRBJ2-1; the D is unclear. Germline CDR1 SQVTM, CDR2 ANQGSEA. Trimming stripped 3 bases from V and 7 bases from J, with 16 bases between. The CDR3 has 14 residues. The CDR3 DNA follows: TGCAGCGTTGATTTCGGGTCGACCGCTAATGAGCAGTTCTTC. Amino acids: CSVDFGSTANEQFF.

V usage is TRBV7-8 and J usage is TRBJ1-1; no clear D gene. V was shortened by 5 bases and J by 8 bases, with 24 bases between the two germline ends. This CDR3 region has 16 residues. CDR1 and CDR2 (germline): SGHVS, FQNEAQ. The CDR3 reads CASSLRLAWGEGEAFF. The CDR3 DNA reads TGTGCCAGCAGCCTACGGCTTGCATGGGGAGAAGGCGAAGCTTTCTTT.

V usage is TRBV12-5 and J usage is TRBJ1-5, with 8 bases lining up with TRBD1. Germline V CDR1 and CDR2: LGHNT, FRNRAP. V shed 6 bases and J 2 bases; nucleotides not matched to a gene: 9. The CDR3 has 16 amino acids. In DNA, the CDR3 is TGTGCTAGTGGCCCCCCGGACAGGGTTCGCAATCAGCCCCAGCATTTT. This gives the protein CASGPPDRVRNQPQHF.

The chain joins TRBV5-1 to TRBJ1-2; 10 bases align to TRBD1. This CDR3 has 15 amino acids. Germline V gene lookup returns CDR1 SGHRS and CDR2 YFSETQ. The V segment lost 0 bases and the J segment 3 bases; nucleotides outside the gene matches: 2. CDR3 DNA sequence: TGCGCCAGCAGCTTGGGTGGACAGGGGGACTATGGCTACACCTTC. Protein sequence: CASSLGGQGDYGYTF.

This chain joins TRBV5-8 and TRBJ1-2; the match to TRBD1 covers 7 bases. J gave up 2 bases and V 4 bases, and 5 bases lay outside the gene matches. The CDR3 sequence is 14 residues long. Germline CDR1 is SGHTS and CDR2 is YDEGEE. The CDR3 spells CASSLMTGNYGYTF. CDR3 in DNA: TGTGCCAGCAGCCTTATGACAGGGAACTATGGCTACACCTTC.